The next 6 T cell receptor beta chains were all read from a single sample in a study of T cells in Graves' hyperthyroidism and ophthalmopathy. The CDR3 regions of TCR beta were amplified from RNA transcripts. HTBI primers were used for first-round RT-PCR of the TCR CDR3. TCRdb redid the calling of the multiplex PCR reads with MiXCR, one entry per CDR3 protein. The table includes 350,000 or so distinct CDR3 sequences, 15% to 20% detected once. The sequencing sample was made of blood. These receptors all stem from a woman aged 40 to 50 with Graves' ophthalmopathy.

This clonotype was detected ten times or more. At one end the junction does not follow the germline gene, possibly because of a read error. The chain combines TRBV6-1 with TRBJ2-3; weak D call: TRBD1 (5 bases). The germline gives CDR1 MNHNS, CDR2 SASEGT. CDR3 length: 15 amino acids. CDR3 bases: TGTGCCAGCATTGAAACAGGAAGTCGCACAGATACGCAGTATTTT. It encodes CASIETGSRTDTQYF.

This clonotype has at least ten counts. The CDR3 DNA is TGTGCCAGCAGTTTGGGATGGGGCGAGCAGTACTTC. It yields the protein CASSLGWGEQYF. The chain couples TRBV6-5 to TRBJ2-7, with no clear D. Per germline, CDR1 MNHEY and CDR2 SVGAGI. This CDR3 spans 12 amino acids. V lost 4 bases to trimming and J lost 6 bases, with 10 bases between them.

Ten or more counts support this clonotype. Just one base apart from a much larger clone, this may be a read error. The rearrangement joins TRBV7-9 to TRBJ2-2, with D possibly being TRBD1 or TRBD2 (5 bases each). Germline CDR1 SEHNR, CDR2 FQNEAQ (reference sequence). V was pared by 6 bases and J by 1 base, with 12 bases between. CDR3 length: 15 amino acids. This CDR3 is CASSSGTVNTGELFF. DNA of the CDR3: TGTGCCAGCAGTTCCGGGACGGTGAACACCGGGGAGCTGTTTTTT.

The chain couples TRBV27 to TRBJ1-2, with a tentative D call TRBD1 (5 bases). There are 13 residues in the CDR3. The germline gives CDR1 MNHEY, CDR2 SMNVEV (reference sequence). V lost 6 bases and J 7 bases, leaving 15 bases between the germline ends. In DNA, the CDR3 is TGTGCCAGCAGGCGGGGCGGAGGCTCTGGCTACACCTTC. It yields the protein CASRRGGGSGYTF.

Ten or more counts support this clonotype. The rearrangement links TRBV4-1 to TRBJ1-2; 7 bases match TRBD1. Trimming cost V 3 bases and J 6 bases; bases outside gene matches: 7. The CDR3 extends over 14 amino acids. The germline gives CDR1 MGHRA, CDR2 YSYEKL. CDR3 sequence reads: CASSHPAGTDGYTF. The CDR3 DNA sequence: TGCGCCAGCAGCCATCCCGCCGGGACAGATGGCTACACCTTC.

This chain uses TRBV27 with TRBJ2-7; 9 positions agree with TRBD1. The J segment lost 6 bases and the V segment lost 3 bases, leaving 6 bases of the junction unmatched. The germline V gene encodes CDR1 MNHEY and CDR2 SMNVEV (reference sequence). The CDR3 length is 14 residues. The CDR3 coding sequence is TGTGCCAGCAGTTTGGGGACAGGGTTCGGCGAGCAGTACTTC. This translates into CASSLGTGFGEQYF.